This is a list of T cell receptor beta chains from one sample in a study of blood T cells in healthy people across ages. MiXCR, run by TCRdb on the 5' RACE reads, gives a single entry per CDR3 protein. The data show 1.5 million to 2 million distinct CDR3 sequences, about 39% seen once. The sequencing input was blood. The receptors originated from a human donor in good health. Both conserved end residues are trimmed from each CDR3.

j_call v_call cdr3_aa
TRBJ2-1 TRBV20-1 SASRAGGRNEQF
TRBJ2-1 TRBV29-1 AGTGAVDEQV
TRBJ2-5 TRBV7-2 ASSWGGSGGQETQY
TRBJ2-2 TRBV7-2 ASSLAQYTGELF
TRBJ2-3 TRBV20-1 SATEAWTGASTDTQY
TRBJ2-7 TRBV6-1 ASGTGFSVQY
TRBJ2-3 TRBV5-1 ASSLGSGGDTQY
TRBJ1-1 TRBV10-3 AISDPITRGTGVTEAF
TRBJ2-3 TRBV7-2 ASSFTAGGRTDTQY
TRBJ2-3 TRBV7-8 AGGGANTDTQY
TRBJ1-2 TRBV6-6 ASTLSRGFHGYT
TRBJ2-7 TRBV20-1 SASSTIPGTVSYEQY
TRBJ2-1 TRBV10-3 AISETAYNEQF
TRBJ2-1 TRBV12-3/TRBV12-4 ASSSPERFYNEQF
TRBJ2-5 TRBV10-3 AIGDSRVGETQY
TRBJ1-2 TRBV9 ASSPGRGDYGYT
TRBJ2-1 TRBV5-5 ASSLNQRGGNEQF
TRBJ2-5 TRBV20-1 SARAPGASGGFGETQY
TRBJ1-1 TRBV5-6 ASSSRAAETEAF
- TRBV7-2 ASSLGGTPHFYEQY
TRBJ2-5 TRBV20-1 SAQKTSYQETQY
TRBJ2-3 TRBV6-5 ASRSVTGTDTQY
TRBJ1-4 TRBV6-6 ASNQAGVEKLF
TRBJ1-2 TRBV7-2 ASSFGRWDGYT
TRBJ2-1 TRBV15 ATRSKKRGPIYSEQF
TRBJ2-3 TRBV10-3 AISVLRGQGDTQY
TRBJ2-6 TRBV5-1 ASRPTGTSGANVLT
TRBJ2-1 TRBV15 ATSSGLAGIEQF
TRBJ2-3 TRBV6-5 ASSTHTSGGAGTQY
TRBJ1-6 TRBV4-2 ASSQDPAGGAISPLH
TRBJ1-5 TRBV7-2 ASSLRQGNQPQH
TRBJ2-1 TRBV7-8 ASSLGGLVGHNVQF
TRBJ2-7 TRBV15 ATSRDLATYEQY
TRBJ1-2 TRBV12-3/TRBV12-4 ASIKTQTGQRSYT
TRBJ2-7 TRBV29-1 SVVERNEQY
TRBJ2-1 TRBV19 ASSRSPSGGTKNEQF
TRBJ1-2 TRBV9 ASSDMTANYGYT
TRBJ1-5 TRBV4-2 ASSQSRTGDQPQH
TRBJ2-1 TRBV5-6 ASSPRGAASSYNEQF
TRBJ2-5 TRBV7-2 ASSVSGGAETQY
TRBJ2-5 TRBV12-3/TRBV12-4 ASSPAFEGGPVETQY
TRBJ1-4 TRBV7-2 ASSLEEALNEKLF
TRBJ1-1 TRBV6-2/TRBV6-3 ASSYEGMGTEAF
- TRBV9 ASSVTGGDRDIQY
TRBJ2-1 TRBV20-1 SARVGSGGVHSYNEQF
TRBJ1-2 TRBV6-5 ASSYSLVTRGANYGYT
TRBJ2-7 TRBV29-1 SVGTGDPYEQY
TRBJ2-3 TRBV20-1 SAPPSEGQWNTDTQY
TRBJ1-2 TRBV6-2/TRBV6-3 ASSLTGHYGYT
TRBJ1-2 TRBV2 ASSESRVSYGYT
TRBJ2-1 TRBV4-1 ASSPRRGATYNEQF
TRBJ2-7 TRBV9 ASSVEGGTAYEQY
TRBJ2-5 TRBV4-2 ASSQDSGDQETQY
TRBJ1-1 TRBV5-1 ASSLTRGTRGTEAF
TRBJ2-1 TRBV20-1 SARDAGSDNEQF